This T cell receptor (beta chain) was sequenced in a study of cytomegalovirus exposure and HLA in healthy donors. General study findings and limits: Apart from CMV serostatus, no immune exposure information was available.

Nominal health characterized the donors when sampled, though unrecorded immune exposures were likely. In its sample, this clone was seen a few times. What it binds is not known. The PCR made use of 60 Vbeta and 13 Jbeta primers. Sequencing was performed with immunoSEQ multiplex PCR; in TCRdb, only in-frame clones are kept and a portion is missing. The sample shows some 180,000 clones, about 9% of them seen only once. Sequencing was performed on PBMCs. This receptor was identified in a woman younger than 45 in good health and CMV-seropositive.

This CDR3 reads CASSLRTANTGELFF. In nucleotides, the CDR3 is TGCGCCAGCAGCTTGAGGACAGCGAACACCGGGGAGCTGTTTTTT. The chain has TRBV5-1 and TRBJ2-2; D is perhaps TRBD1 (6 bases). Germline V gene sequence: CDR1 SGHRS, CDR2 YFSETQ. The V gene lost 1 base and the J gene lost 0 bases, with 7 bases spanning the gap. This CDR3 contains 15 residues.